This T cell receptor beta chain derives from a study of T cell responses to AZD1222 COVID-19 vaccine. Whole-study results and caveats: Unmutated regions of variants are reportedly targeted by nearly half of spike-specific TCRs. Distributed over spike, vaccine-associated CD4 TCRs predominated at 160-218 and 743-854.

Investigators merged groups given second doses at roughly 4 or roughly 12 weeks. V shed 7 bases and J shed 0 bases, with 10 bases lying between them. The germline V gene encodes CDR1 MNHEY and CDR2 SMNVEV (reference sequence). The CDR3 is made up of 15 amino acids. Repertoires were generated with immunoSEQ multiplex PCR, while TCRdb's copy carries only in-frame clones and drops some. The profile shows around 120,000 clones, about 90% of them singletons. A note on this clone: Its cognate antigen is unknown.

Sample: peripheral blood, taken 28 days after the second AZD1222 dose. The receptor's source is an adult who received the AZD1222 COVID-19 vaccine. V is TRBV27 and J is TRBJ1-6, with D uncertain. The CDR3 spells CASTPDFSYNSPLHF. The CDR3 region has the DNA TGTGCCAGCACCCCAGACTTCTCCTATAATTCACCCCTCCACTTT.